This TCR beta chain originates from a study of CD4+ T cells in melanoma. CDR3 length equals 12 residues. The V and J ends lost 6 bases and 5 bases respectively, with 11 bases between them. The germline CDR1 and CDR2 sequences are SEHNR and FQNEAQ (reference sequence). The method was immunoSEQ multiplex PCR; TCRdb's version includes in-frame clones alone and lacks a portion of them. The sample has thousands of clones; around two thirds are singletons. This TCR was recovered from a human donor with melanoma. V is TRBV7-9 and J is TRBJ2-7; perhaps TRBD1 as D (5 bases). The source material was cells from a culture (not recorded whether cultured in vitro). CDR3 nucleotides: TGTGCCAGCAGTCTGACAGAGGACGAGCAGTACTTC. Protein sequence: CASSLTEDEQYF.